This entry features one T cell receptor beta chain sequence. These data are taken from a study of control samples from healthy donors and cancer patients. The assay was immunoSEQ multiplex PCR, and TCRdb's table has in-frame clones only and misses some. The table includes tens of thousands of clones, about 89% detected once. Per the germline V gene, CDR1 is SGHTA and CDR2 is FQGNSA. The CDR3 has 14 residues. V lost 5 bases to trimming and J lost 2 bases, with 12 bases between them. This TCR was sampled from a woman in her fifties or sixties in good health. The chain links TRBV7-2 to TRBJ2-5; possibly TRBD2 for D (5 bases). The specimen sequenced was blood. Written as DNA, the CDR3 is TGTGCCAGCAGCCCCTTTGGAGGACAAGAGACCCAGTACTTC. This gives the protein CASSPFGGQETQYF. Full variable domain (rest looked up from reference TRBV7-2 and TRBJ2-5): GAGVSQSPSNKVTEKGKDVELRCDPISGHTALYWYRQSLGQGLEFLIYFQGNSAPDKSGLPSDRFSAERTGGSVSTLTIQRTQQEDSAVYLCASSPFGGQETQYFGPGTRLLVL.